What follows are 19 T cell receptor beta chains derived from one specimen sequenced in a study of cytomegalovirus exposure and HLA in healthy donors. 60 Vbeta and 13 Jbeta primers were used in PCR. Here immunoSEQ multiplex PCR was the method, and the copy in TCRdb shows in-frame clones only, minus some. Here the sample spans 150,000 or so clones, around two thirds being singletons. Sequenced sample: PBMCs. These receptor sequences come from a woman aged 18-35 years in good health and CMV-seronegative.

Details on this clone: A read error may produce the germline difference seen at one junction end. Different DNA sequences within this sample yield the same CDR3. The chain uses TRBV5-1 and TRBJ2-2; D might be TRBD1 (6 bases). The V gene's germline CDR1 is SGHRS and CDR2 YFSETQ. This CDR3 is built from 15 residues. CDR3 in DNA: TGCGCCAGTAGCTTCTCGGACAGAAACACCGGGGAGCTGTTTTTT. Its protein product is CASSFSDRNTGELFF. The variable domain in full, with the rest retrieved from reference TRBV5-1 and TRBJ2-2, is KAGVTQTPRYLIKTRGQQVTLSCSPISGHRSVSWYQQTPGQGLQFLFEYFSETQRNKGNFPGRFSGRQFSNSRSEMNVSTLELGDSALYLCASSFSDRNTGELFFGEGSRLTVL.

V is TRBV5-1 and J is TRBJ1-2; weak D call: TRBD1 (6 bases). The length of the CDR3 is 13 residues. The V end lost 5 bases, the J end lost 4 bases, and 12 bases lay between the germline ends. Germline values: CDR1 SGHRS, CDR2 YFSETQ. The CDR3 protein is CASRSDSLYGYTF. CDR3 sequence (DNA): TGCGCCAGCAGATCGGACAGCCTCTATGGCTACACCTTC.

The rearrangement joins TRBV2 to TRBJ2-1, with D maybe TRBD2 (5 bases). Between the trimmed V and J ends, which lost 8 bases and 5 bases, there was a span of 13 bases. CDR3 length: 13 amino acids. Germline values: CDR1 SNHLY, CDR2 FYNNEI. CDR3: CASGRGINNEQFF. For the CDR3, the DNA is TGTGCCAGCGGTAGAGGGATAAACAATGAGCAGTTCTTC.

The chain joins TRBV6-6 to TRBJ2-1, with a tentative D call TRBD1 (5 bases). From germline, CDR1 is MNHNY and CDR2 SVGAGI (reference sequence). The V end was cut by 6 bases, the J end by 10 bases, with 16 bases between. This CDR3 comprises 13 residues. The CDR3 region is CASSRLQGGEQFF. The CDR3 region has the DNA TGTGCCAGCAGCCGACTCCAGGGCGGAGAGCAGTTCTTC.

This clone was seen only a few times. CDR3 sequence: CASSIRDETQYF. Written as DNA, the CDR3 is TGTGCCAGTAGTATTCGGGATGAGACCCAGTACTTC. The chain employs TRBV19 and TRBJ2-5; possibly TRBD2 for D (5 bases). With 3 bases removed from V and 5 bases from J, the gap between germline ends came to 7 bases. This CDR3 spans 12 amino acids. The germline V gene has CDR1 LNHDA and CDR2 SQIVND (reference sequence).

This chain joins TRBV7-9 and TRBJ2-1; the match to TRBD1 covers 11 bases. Losses at the gene ends were 4 bases for V and 3 bases for J; bases not matched to a gene: 8. Germline CDR1 is SEHNR and CDR2 is FQNEAQ (reference sequence). The CDR3 spans 17 residues. The CDR3 DNA follows: TGTGCCAGCAGCTCCATCATCGGGACAGGGGGCTACAATGAGCAGTTCTTC. This sequence encodes CASSSIIGTGGYNEQFF.

This clone was found once. The chain couples TRBV7-9 to TRBJ1-4; D remains unclear. Between the trimmed V and J ends, which lost 1 base and 10 bases, there was a span of 19 bases. CDR3 size: 16 residues. The germline CDR1 and CDR2 sequences are SEHNR and FQNEAQ (reference sequence). CDR3 nucleotide sequence: TGTGCCAGCAGCTTAGGACAACTGACTGGTAGCGGAAAACTGTTTTTT. It encodes CASSLGQLTGSGKLFF.

The genes are TRBV11-2 and TRBJ2-1, with 8 bases that match TRBD1. CDR3 size: 15 residues. With 3 bases clipped from V and 0 bases from J, the junction kept 1 base outside the gene matches. CDR1 SGHAT and CDR2 FQNNGV come from the germline V gene. This CDR3 is CASSFTGGSYNEQFF. The CDR3 DNA reads as TGTGCCAGCAGCTTCACAGGGGGCTCCTACAATGAGCAGTTCTTC.

The rearrangement joins TRBV4-1 to TRBJ1-2, with D hard to call. From germline, CDR1 is MGHRA and CDR2 YSYEKL. The CDR3 runs to 18 residues. With 2 bases removed from V and 3 bases from J, the gap between germline ends came to 22 bases. CDR3 amino acids: CASSQPLVRFATYYGYTF. DNA of the CDR3: TGCGCCAGCAGCCAACCTCTGGTTAGGTTCGCGACTTACTATGGCTACACCTTC.

V and J are TRBV29-1 and TRBJ2-3; D perhaps matches TRBD2 (5 bases). The CDR3 totals 15 residues. Looked up from germline, CDR1 is SQVTM and CDR2 is ANQGSEA. The ends were cut back, 2 bases at V and 8 bases at J, with 20 bases in the middle. CDR3 protein: CSVELTGNWRSTQYF. The DNA for the CDR3 is TGCAGCGTTGAACTTACGGGGAACTGGAGGAGTACGCAGTATTTT.

This clone was detected a few times. The rearrangement joins TRBV15 to TRBJ2-1; TRBD1 agrees at 7 bases. The V and J ends lost 4 bases and 7 bases, in that order; junction bases with no gene match: 10. CDR3 length: 15 residues. CDR1 and CDR2 from the germline V gene are LNHNV and YYDKDF (reference sequence). CDR3 in DNA: TGTGCCACCAGCATAAGGACAGGCCTTAGGAATGAGCAGTTCTTC. This encodes CATSIRTGLRNEQFF.

There are a few counts of this clone. The chain combines TRBV7-2 with TRBJ1-2, with 9 bases lining up with TRBD1. This CDR3 spans 14 amino acids. V trimming: 5 bases; J trimming: 5 bases; junction bases outside the gene matches: 6. The germline V gene encodes CDR1 SGHTA and CDR2 FQGNSA. CDR3 in DNA: TGTGCCAGCAGCAGTCGGACAGGGGATTATGGCTACACCTTC. Protein product: CASSSRTGDYGYTF.

The J gene is TRBJ2-3, the V gene TRBV11-2, with TRBD2 identical over 10 bases. The CDR3 is 16 residues long. V shed 3 bases, J shed 1 base, and the junction held 4 bases outside the gene matches. In germline, CDR1 is SGHAT, CDR2 FQNNGV. CDR3 DNA sequence: TGTGCCAGCAGCTTTAGCGGGGGGTGGGGCACAGATACGCAGTATTTT. Translation gives CASSFSGGWGTDTQYF.

The V call is TRBV4-1, the J call TRBJ1-6, with D possibly matching TRBD1 (5 bases). V was shortened by 0 bases and J by 9 bases, with 9 bases between the two germline ends. The germline V gene encodes CDR1 MGHRA and CDR2 YSYEKL. The CDR3 is made up of 14 amino acids. As DNA, the CDR3 is TGCGCCAGCAGCCAAGAGGGGGAGGGTTCACCCCTCCACTTT. This codes for CASSQEGEGSPLHF.

This chain links TRBV6-5 with TRBJ1-2; no firm D call. This CDR3 contains 13 residues. Trimming took off 4 bases at V and 3 bases at J, with 9 bases between the two ends. Germline V lookup: CDR1 MNHEY, CDR2 SVGAGI. The CDR3 sequence: CASSFLQDYGYTF. CDR3 nucleotides: TGTGCCAGCAGTTTCCTCCAGGACTATGGCTACACCTTC.

The gene calls are TRBV5-3 and TRBJ2-7; 7 bases line up with TRBD2. TRBV5-3 is an open reading frame whose function is uncertain. This CDR3 has 15 amino acids. J gave up 3 bases and V 3 bases, and 9 bases lay outside the gene matches. The CDR3 loop is CARSSSPSGRYEQYV. Written as DNA, the CDR3 is TGTGCCAGAAGCTCCTCCCCTAGCGGTCGCTACGAGCAGTACGTC.

About this clone itself: Other DNA variants within this sample encode the same CDR3. The chain recombines TRBV10-3 with TRBJ2-2, with 9 positions matching TRBD1. V trimming: 6 bases; J trimming: 5 bases; junction bases outside the gene matches: 4. Germline V gene data show CDR1 as ENHRY and CDR2 as SYGVKD. This CDR3 region has 14 residues. CDR3 in amino acids: CAIREQGATGELFF. CDR3 sequence (DNA): TGTGCCATCAGAGAACAGGGGGCAACCGGGGAGCTGTTTTTT.

This clone was detected only a few times. The rearrangement uses TRBV7-6 and TRBJ2-5; tentative D call: TRBD2 (5 bases). Trimming left V 5 bases short and J 5 bases short, with 18 bases between. This CDR3 comprises 15 residues. The germline CDR1 and CDR2 sequences are SGHVS and FNYEAQ. DNA for the CDR3: TGTGCCAGCAGCCAAATAGACACGGCGGGTGAGACCCAGTACTTC. It encodes CASSQIDTAGETQYF.

The rearrangement joins TRBV2 to TRBJ1-5; 7 bases are shared with TRBD1. The CDR3 has 14 amino acids. Germline V CDR1 and CDR2: SNHLY, FYNNEI. With V trimmed by 4 bases and J by 3 bases, 3 bases remained unmatched. CDR3 protein: CASSGQGNNQPQHF. The CDR3 DNA follows: TGTGCCAGCAGTGGACAGGGAAACAATCAGCCCCAGCATTTT.